Listed below are T cell receptor beta chains from one sample, sequenced in a study of shared clonotypes between healthy human individuals. This table comes from immunoSEQ multiplex PCR, and its TCRdb copy is limited to in-frame clones, with some not included. This sample has around 1,000,000 clones, with 60% to 85% found just once. The sample comprised memory CD4+ T cells from PBMCs. Receptors originate from a man aged 18-30 years in good health. Some clones in this sample may be carry-over from other donors' samples. The CDR3 runs from the conserved cysteine through the conserved F or W. A D gene is named only where the DNA matches it firmly. For some rows the clone size is stated as once, few or many, or as a class when expanded; others skip it.

v_gene	abundance	d_gene	j_gene	CDR3nt	CDR3aa
TRBV4-2	.	.	TRBJ2-2	TGTGCCAGCAGCCAAGGGGCTAGGAACACCGGGGAGCTGTTTTTT	CASSQGARNTGELFF
TRBV28	.	.	TRBJ2-5	TGTGCCAGCAGAGGGGGGGGTGAACGGGGAGGGAGAGTGACCCAGTACTTC	CASRGGGERGGRVTQYF
TRBV27	.	TRBD1	TRBJ1-1	TGTGCCAGCAGTTTAATCGGACAGGGGAACACTGAAGCTTTCTTT	CASSLIGQGNTEAFF
TRBV18	.	.	TRBJ2-7	TGTGCCAGCTCATCCCCTTGGGACGGAGCTTACGAGCAGTACTTC	CASSSPWDGAYEQYF
TRBV27	.	.	TRBJ2-7	TGTGCCAGCAGACCTAACCGGGACTCCTCTCGGCAGTACTTC	CASRPNRDSSRQYF
TRBV29-1	.	.	TRBJ2-5	TGCAGCTGGGGAGGGGGCCTCCAAGAGACCCAGTACTTC	CSWGGGLQETQYF
TRBV6-6	.	.	TRBJ1-3	TGTGCCAGCCGCGGACAGAGGACTGGAAACACCATATATTTT	CASRGQRTGNTIYF
TRBV5-1	once	.	TRBJ2-1	TGCGCCAGCAGCCCACTGACTAGTGGCGGCAATGAGCAGTTCTTC	CASSPLTSGGNEQFF
TRBV5-4	.	TRBD1	TRBJ1-1	TGTGCCAGCAGACTCGGACAGGGGGAGAACACTGAAGCTTTCTTT	CASRLGQGENTEAFF
TRBV28	.	TRBD1	TRBJ1-5	TGTGCCAGCAGTTCCCCGACAGGGAACAATCAGCCCCAGCATTTT	CASSSPTGNNQPQHF
TRBV7-9	many	.	TRBJ1-1	TGTGCCAGCAGCCCGGCCCATAGGGCCACTGAAGCTTTCTTT	CASSPAHRATEAFF
TRBV19	.	.	TRBJ1-2	TGTGCCAGTAGTCTTCTTTATACAGAGACAAACTATGGCTACACCTTC	CASSLLYTETNYGYTF
TRBV19	.	.	TRBJ1-2	TGTGCCAGTACCTCCAACCTCGGGAGACAGGATGGCTACACCTTC	CASTSNLGRQDGYTF
TRBV4-1	.	.	TRBJ2-3	TGCGCCAGCAGCCAAGTTGGGCGGGCGGGTGTGGATACGCAGTATTTT	CASSQVGRAGVDTQYF
TRBV5-1	few	TRBD1	TRBJ1-1	TGCGCCAGCAGCTTAATGGACAGGGACACTGAAGCTTTCTTT	CASSLMDRDTEAFF
TRBV7-8	once	.	TRBJ1-2	TGTGCCAGCAGCTTAATCTCAGCTAACTATGGCTACACCTTC	CASSLISANYGYTF
TRBV14	once	TRBD1	TRBJ2-7	TGTGCCAGCAGCCGCGAGGGACAGGGGAGATCCTACGAGCAGTACTTC	CASSREGQGRSYEQYF
TRBV27	.	TRBD1	TRBJ1-2	TGTGCCAGCAGCCCTTACCTCGGGACAGGGGGACGAGACTATGGCTACACCTTC	CASSPYLGTGGRDYGYTF
TRBV28	.	.	TRBJ2-7	TGTGCCAGCGGTAACCAGTACGAGCAGTACTTC	CASGNQYEQYF
TRBV7-9	.	TRBD1	TRBJ1-4	TGTGCCAGCAGCTTAGCGGCCAGGGGGCCTAATGAAAAACTGTTTTTT	CASSLAARGPNEKLFF
TRBV27	.	.	TRBJ1-5	TGTGCCAGCCGCCCGAGGACAACGTATCAGCCCCAGCATTTT	CASRPRTTYQPQHF
TRBV29-1	.	TRBD2	TRBJ2-5	TGCAGCGTTGGGGGACTAGCGGGGTCCCAAGAGACCCAGTACTTC	CSVGGLAGSQETQYF
TRBV11-3	.	TRBD2	TRBJ2-1	TGTGCCAGCAGCCCAACCGCCGCGGGAGGGCCTTATAGTGAGCAGTTCTTC	CASSPTAAGGPYSEQFF
TRBV28	.	TRBD1	TRBJ1-5	TGTGCCAGCAGCCCCCCCGGGACAGCCAATCAGCCCCAGCATTTT	CASSPPGTANQPQHF
TRBV10-3	.	.	TRBJ2-7	TGTGCCATCAGTGAGTCCTGGGGCGCCTACGAGCAGTACTTC	CAISESWGAYEQYF
TRBV5-8	.	.	TRBJ2-7	TGTGCCAGCAGACTCAGGGGGGCCTACGAGCAGTACTTC	CASRLRGAYEQYF
TRBV7-9	once	.	TRBJ2-7	TGTGCCAGCAGCTTGGGGCAGGGTCAAGTACCCTACGAGCAGTACTTC	CASSLGQGQVPYEQYF
TRBV9	.	.	TRBJ2-3	TGTGCCAGTACAAGCGGTACTAGCACAGATACGCAGTATTTT	CASTSGTSTDTQYF
TRBV4-2	once	TRBD2	TRBJ2-7	TGTGCCAGCAGCCAAGGACTAGCAGGCAACTACGAGCAGTACTTC	CASSQGLAGNYEQYF
TRBV21-1	.	.	TRBJ1-2	TGTGCCAGCAGCAAAGAACAGGGGGAGGATGGCTACACCTTC	CASSKEQGEDGYTF
TRBV18	.	.	TRBJ2-5	TGTGCCAGCTCCGTTCTGGCAGGGCGGGAAGAGACCCAGTACTTC	CASSVLAGREETQYF
TRBV10-3	few	.	TRBJ2-7	TGTGCCATCAGTGAGTTTCAGGGGAGCTACGAGCAGTACTTC	CAISEFQGSYEQYF
TRBV6-1	many	.	TRBJ1-1	TGTGCCAGCAGTATGGGCAGAACCCTAGCTTTCTTT	CASSMGRTLAFF
TRBV25-1	.	.	TRBJ2-5	TGTGCCAGCAGTGAATTTTTAGGTGGTGGCGAGACCCAGTACTTC	CASSEFLGGGETQYF
TRBV4-2	.	TRBD2	TRBJ2-1	TGTGCCAGCAGCCAAGTTGGCCTAGCGGGAGGGTTAAAGGGTGAGCAGTTCTTC	CASSQVGLAGGLKGEQFF
TRBV7-8	few	.	TRBJ2-3	TGTGCCAGCAGCACGAATACAGATACGCAGTATTTT	CASSTNTDTQYF
TRBV5-1	few	TRBD1	TRBJ1-1	TGCGCCAGCAGCACGACAGGGATCACTGAAGCTTTCTTT	CASSTTGITEAFF
TRBV20-1	few	.	TRBJ2-2	TGCAGTGCTGAGAACACCGGGGAGCTGTTTTTT	CSAENTGELFF
TRBV9	.	.	TRBJ1-1	TGTGCCAGCAGCACATACCCGAACACTGAAGCTTTCTTT	CASSTYPNTEAFF
TRBV5-1	few	TRBD1	TRBJ1-1	TGCGCCAGCAGCTTGGTGGCAGGGGGCTCCCCCACTGAAGCTTTCTTT	CASSLVAGGSPTEAFF
TRBV2	.	.	TRBJ1-2	TGTGCCAGCAGTCTCACGTACCTTGGCTATGGCTACACCTTC	CASSLTYLGYGYTF
TRBV28	.	.	TRBJ2-7	TGTGCCAGCACCCCCGTTGGCGGAGCCTACGAGCAGTACTTC	CASTPVGGAYEQYF
TRBV11-3	many	.	TRBJ2-7	TGTGCCAGCAGCTTAGATCTAGGTGGCGAGCAGTACTTC	CASSLDLGGEQYF
TRBV28	.	.	TRBJ1-2	TGTGCCAGCAGTTTATGGACAGCCGCTAACTATGGCTACACCTTC	CASSLWTAANYGYTF
TRBV4-2	.	TRBD2	TRBJ2-2	TGTGCCAGCAGCCACCCGGACACGGGAGGAACGAACACCGGGGAGCTGTTTTTT	CASSHPDTGGTNTGELFF
TRBV6-5	.	.	TRBJ2-7	TGTGCCAGCAGTTCGAGTGGGAGAGGTTACGAGCAGTACTTC	CASSSSGRGYEQYF
TRBV28	.	.	TRBJ2-7	TGTGCCAGCAGTCCCCGACTTTACGAGCAGTACTTC	CASSPRLYEQYF
TRBV6-5	.	.	TRBJ1-2	TGTGCCAGCAGTTACTCGAGACAGTTCTACACCTTC	CASSYSRQFYTF
TRBV11-2	.	TRBD2	TRBJ2-7	TGTGCCAGCAGCTTAGAGTTTACGGGACTAGCGGGAGGGCTAAAGTACTTC	CASSLEFTGLAGGLKYF
TRBV7-2	once	.	TRBJ2-3	TGTGCCAGCAGCTTAGGAAGGGGGGATACGCAGTATTTT	CASSLGRGDTQYF
TRBV5-4	.	.	TRBJ2-5	TGTGCCAGCAGCTTGGTCCCGGGGGAACAAGAGACCCAGTACTTC	CASSLVPGEQETQYF
TRBV6-9	few	TRBD2	TRBJ2-3	TGTGCCAGCAGTTACCAGCGGGAGGGCCGGGGGGATACGCAGTATTTT	CASSYQREGRGDTQYF